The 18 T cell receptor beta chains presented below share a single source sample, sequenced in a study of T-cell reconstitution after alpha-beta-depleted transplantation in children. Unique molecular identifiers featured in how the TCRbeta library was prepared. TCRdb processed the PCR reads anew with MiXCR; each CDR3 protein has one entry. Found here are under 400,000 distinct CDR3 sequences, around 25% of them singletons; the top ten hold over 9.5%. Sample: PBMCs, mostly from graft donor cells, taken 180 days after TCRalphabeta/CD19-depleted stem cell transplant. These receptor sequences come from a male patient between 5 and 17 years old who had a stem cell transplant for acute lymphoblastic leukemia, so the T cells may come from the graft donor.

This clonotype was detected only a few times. The CDR3 protein is CAIRGDSNEQYF. The CDR3 DNA reads TGTGCCATCAGAGGGGACAGTAACGAGCAGTACTTC. The chain carries TRBV10-3 and TRBJ2-7; TRBD1 agrees at 7 bases. Germline V gene data show CDR1 as ENHRY and CDR2 as SYGVKD. CDR3 size: 12 residues. With 6 bases clipped from V and 5 bases from J, the junction kept 4 bases outside the gene matches.

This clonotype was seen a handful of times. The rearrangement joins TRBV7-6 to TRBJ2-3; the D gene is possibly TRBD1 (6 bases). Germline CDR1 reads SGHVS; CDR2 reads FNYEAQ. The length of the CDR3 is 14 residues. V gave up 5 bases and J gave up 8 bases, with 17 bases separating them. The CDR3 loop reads CASSPGTYSTTQYF. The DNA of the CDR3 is TGTGCCAGCAGCCCAGGGACATACTCGACTACGCAGTATTTT.

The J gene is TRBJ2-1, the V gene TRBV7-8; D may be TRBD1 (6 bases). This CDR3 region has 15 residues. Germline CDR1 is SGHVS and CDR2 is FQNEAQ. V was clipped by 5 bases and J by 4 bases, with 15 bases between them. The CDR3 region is CASSPRGQIYNEQFF. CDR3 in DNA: TGTGCCAGCAGCCCAAGGGGACAAATATACAATGAGCAGTTCTTC.

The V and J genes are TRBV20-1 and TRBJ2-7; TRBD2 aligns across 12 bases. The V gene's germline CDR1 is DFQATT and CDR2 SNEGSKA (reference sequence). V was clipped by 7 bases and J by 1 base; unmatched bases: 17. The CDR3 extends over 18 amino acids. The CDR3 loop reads CSGPAPSGRALRSYEQYF. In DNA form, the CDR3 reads TGCAGTGGCCCGGCGCCTAGCGGGAGGGCCCTTAGGTCCTACGAGCAGTACTTC.

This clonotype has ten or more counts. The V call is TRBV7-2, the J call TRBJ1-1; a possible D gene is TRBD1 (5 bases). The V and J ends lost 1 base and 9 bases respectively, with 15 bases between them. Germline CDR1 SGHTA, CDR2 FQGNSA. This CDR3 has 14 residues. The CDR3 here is CASSLEGSGLKAFF. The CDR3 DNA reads TGTGCCAGCAGCTTAGAGGGTTCGGGGCTCAAAGCTTTCTTT.

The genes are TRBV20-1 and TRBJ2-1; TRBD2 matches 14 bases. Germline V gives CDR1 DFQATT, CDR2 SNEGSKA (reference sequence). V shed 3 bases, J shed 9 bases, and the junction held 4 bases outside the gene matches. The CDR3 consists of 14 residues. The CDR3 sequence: CSARTSGRAPEQFF. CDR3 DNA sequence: TGCAGTGCTAGGACTAGCGGGAGGGCCCCTGAGCAGTTCTTC.

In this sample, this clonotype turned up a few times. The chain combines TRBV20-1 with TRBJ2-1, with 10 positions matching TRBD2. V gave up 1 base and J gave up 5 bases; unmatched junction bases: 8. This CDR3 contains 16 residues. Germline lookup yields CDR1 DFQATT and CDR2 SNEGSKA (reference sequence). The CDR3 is CSARGRTSGVDNEQFF. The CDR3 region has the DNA TGCAGTGCTAGAGGTCGTACTAGCGGGGTTGACAATGAGCAGTTCTTC.

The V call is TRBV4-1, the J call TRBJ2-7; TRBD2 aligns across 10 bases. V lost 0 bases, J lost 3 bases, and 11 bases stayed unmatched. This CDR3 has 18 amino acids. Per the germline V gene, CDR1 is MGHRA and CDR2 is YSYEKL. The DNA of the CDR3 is TGCGCCAGCAGCCAAGAACCCGGTTCTAGCGGGGGTTTCTACGAGCAGTACTTC. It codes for CASSQEPGSSGGFYEQYF.

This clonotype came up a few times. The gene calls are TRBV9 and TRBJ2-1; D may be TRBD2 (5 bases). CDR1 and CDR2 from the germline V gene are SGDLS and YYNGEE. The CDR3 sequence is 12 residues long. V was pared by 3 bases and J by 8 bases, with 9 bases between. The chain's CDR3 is CASSGIGDEQFF. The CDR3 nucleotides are TGTGCCAGCAGCGGTATCGGGGATGAGCAGTTCTTC.

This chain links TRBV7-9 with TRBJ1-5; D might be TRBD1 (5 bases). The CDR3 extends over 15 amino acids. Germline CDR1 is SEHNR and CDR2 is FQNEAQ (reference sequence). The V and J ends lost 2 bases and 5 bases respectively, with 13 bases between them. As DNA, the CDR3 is TGTGCCAGCAGCTTATGGGGCAGGACCCATCAGCCCCAGCATTTT. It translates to CASSLWGRTHQPQHF.

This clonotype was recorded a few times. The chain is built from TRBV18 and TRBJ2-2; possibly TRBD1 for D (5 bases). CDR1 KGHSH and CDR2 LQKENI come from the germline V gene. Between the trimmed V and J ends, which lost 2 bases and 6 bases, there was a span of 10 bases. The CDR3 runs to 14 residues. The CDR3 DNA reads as TGTGCCAGCTCACCATCAAGGGGCCCCGGGGAGCTGTTTTTT. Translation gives CASSPSRGPGELFF.

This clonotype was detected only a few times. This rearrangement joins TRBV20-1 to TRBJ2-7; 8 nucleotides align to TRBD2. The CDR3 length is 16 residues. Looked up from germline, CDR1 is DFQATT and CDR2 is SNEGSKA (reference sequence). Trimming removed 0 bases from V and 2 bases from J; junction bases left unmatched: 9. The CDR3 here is CSARDLGLALAYEQYF. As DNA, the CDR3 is TGCAGTGCTAGAGACCTCGGACTAGCTTTGGCCTACGAGCAGTACTTC.

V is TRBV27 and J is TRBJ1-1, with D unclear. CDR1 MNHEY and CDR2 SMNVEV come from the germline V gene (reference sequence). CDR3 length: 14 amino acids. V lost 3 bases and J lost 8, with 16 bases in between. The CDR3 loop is CASSFPGNLGEAFF. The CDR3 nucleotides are TGTGCCAGCAGTTTCCCAGGAAACTTAGGGGAAGCTTTCTTT.

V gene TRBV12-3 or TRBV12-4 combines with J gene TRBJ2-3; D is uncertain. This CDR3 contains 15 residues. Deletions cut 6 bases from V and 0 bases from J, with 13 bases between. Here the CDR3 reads CASSLISISTDTQYF. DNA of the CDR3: TGTGCCAGCAGCCTCATTAGCATTAGCACAGATACGCAGTATTTT.

The chain's CDR3 is CASSFMGPRRDEKLFF. CDR3 DNA sequence: TGTGCCAGCAGCTTTATGGGACCGCGGCGTGATGAAAAACTGTTTTTT. This chain links TRBV7-8 with TRBJ1-4; D may be TRBD1 (5 bases). This CDR3 comprises 16 residues. CDR1 and CDR2 (germline): SGHVS, FQNEAQ. Trimming shortened V by 3 bases and J by 6 bases, and 17 bases separated the two germline ends.

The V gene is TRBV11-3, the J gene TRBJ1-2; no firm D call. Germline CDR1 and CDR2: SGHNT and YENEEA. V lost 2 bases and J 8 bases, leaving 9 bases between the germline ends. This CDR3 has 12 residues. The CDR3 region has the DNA TGTGCCAGCAGCTTAAACGGGTGGGGCTACACCTTC. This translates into CASSLNGWGYTF.

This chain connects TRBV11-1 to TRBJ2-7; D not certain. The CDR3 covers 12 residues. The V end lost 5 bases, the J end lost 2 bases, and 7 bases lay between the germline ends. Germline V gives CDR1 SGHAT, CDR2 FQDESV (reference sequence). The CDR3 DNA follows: TGTGCCAGCAGCGGCTCGGCCTACGAGCAGTACTTC. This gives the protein CASSGSAYEQYF.

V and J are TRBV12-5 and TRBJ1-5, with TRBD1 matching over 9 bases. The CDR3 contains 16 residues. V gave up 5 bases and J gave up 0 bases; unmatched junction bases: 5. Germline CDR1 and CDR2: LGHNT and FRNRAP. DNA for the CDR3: TGTGCTAGTGGTCCCTGGGACAGGGTTAGCAATCAGCCCCAGCATTTT. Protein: CASGPWDRVSNQPQHF.